Listed below are T cell receptor beta chains from one sample, sequenced in a study of cytomegalovirus exposure and HLA in healthy donors. Sequenced by immunoSEQ multiplex PCR; TCRdb stores in-frame clones only, minus some. The table counts approximately 34,000 clones; 1.5% to 2% lies in the top ten. Sequenced material: PBMCs. Receptor source: a woman aged 40 to 55 in good health and CMV-seropositive. Each CDR3 is given with its conserved first and last residue. D genes are given only for firm matches.

>TRBJ1-5|TRBD1|TRBV6-1
TGTGCCCATGCGGTCGGGACAGGGGGCAATCAGCCCCAGCATTTT
CAHAVGTGGNQPQHF
>TRBJ1-4|NA|TRBV2
TGTGCCAGCAGAGGAGATAATGAAAAACTGTTTTTT
CASRGDNEKLFF
>TRBJ2-3|TRBD2|TRBV5-1
TGCGCCAGCAGCTCCCTTACTAGCGGGGGGCGCACAGATACGCAGTATTTT
CASSSLTSGGRTDTQYF
>TRBJ2-7|NA|TRBV6-5
TGTGCCAGCAGAGGGGTGGTAAACGAGCAGTACTTC
CASRGVVNEQYF
>TRBJ1-6|TRBD1|TRBV30
TGTGCCTGGGCAAGGGACAGCCATAATTCACCCCTCCACTTT
CAWARDSHNSPLHF
>TRBJ2-7|NA|TRBV5-4
TGTGCCAGCAGCTTGGCCGGGAGTACCCCCTACGAGCAGTACTTC
CASSLAGSTPYEQYF
>TRBJ2-2|TRBD2|TRBV6-1
TGTGCCAGCAGGTTGACTAGCAACACCGGGGAGCTGTTTTTT
CASRLTSNTGELFF
>TRBJ2-7|TRBD2|TRBV2
TGTGCCAGCAGGCCCGGACTAGCGGGAAACGAGCAGTACTTC
CASRPGLAGNEQYF
>TRBJ2-7|NA|TRBV6-1
TGTGCCAGCAGTGAAGCGGCGGGGTCCTCCTACGAGCAGTACTTC
CASSEAAGSSYEQYF
>TRBJ1-2|TRBD1|TRBV9
TGTGCCAGCAGCGTATCGGACAGGGTGGAGTATGGCTACACCTTC
CASSVSDRVEYGYTF
>TRBJ2-3|NA|TRBV30
TGTGCCTGGAGTGTAAATGACAGGAGCACAGATACGCAGTATTTT
CAWSVNDRSTDTQYF
>TRBJ1-3|NA|TRBV5-1
TGCGCCAGCCGACAGGCGCATGGAAACACCATATATTTT
CASRQAHGNTIYF
>TRBJ2-1|TRBD2|TRBV7-3
TGTGCCAGCAGCCTATCTAGCGGGAACTACAATGAGCAGTTCTTC
CASSLSSGNYNEQFF
>TRBJ2-1|NA|TRBV19
TGTGCCAGTAGTATAGCCCCTAGTGAGCAGTTCTTC
CASSIAPSEQFF
>TRBJ2-3|TRBD1|TRBV6-5
TGTGCCAGCAAACAGGGGAGCACAGATACGCAGTATTTT
CASKQGSTDTQYF
>TRBJ1-4|NA|TRBV10-3
TGTGCCATCAGTGAGTCACAGTCTAATGAAAAACTGTTTTTT
CAISESQSNEKLFF
>TRBJ2-3|TRBD1|TRBV5-4
TGTGCCAGCAGCCGGGGACAGGGCCCCGATACGCAGTATTTT
CASSRGQGPDTQYF
>TRBJ2-3|NA|TRBV7-6
TGTGCCAGCAGCTTAGCTAGCGGCACAGATACGCAGTATTTT
CASSLASGTDTQYF
>TRBJ2-5|NA|TRBV29-1
TGCAGCGTTGATTTGGGCGGGGCGAAGACCCAGTACTTC
CSVDLGGAKTQYF
>TRBJ2-7|NA|TRBV9
TGTGCCAGCAGCGTAGGGGTAGGGAGGGGGGATTTGGAGCAGTACTTC
CASSVGVGRGDLEQYF
>TRBJ2-1|NA|TRBV7-9
TGTGCCAGCAGTGCTAGTGGGACCTTCCGGCCCAGGGGGTTCTTC
CASSASGTFRPRGFF
>TRBJ1-6|NA|TRBV10-3
TGTGCCATCAGTGAGTCGACACGGTCTTGGAATTCACCCCTCCACTTT
CAISESTRSWNSPLHF
>TRBJ2-1|TRBD2|TRBV5-1
TGCGCCAGCACCTTACGCGGGAGGGCCTCCTACAATGAGCAGTTCTTC
CASTLRGRASYNEQFF
>TRBJ2-7|TRBD2|TRBV5-1
TGCGCCAGCAGCTTGGAGCCTAGCGGGGTGATCTACGAGCAGTACTTC
CASSLEPSGVIYEQYF
>TRBJ2-5|NA|TRBV29-1
TGCAGCGTTGACGGAAATCCGGGACTCGTTAACCCAGAGACCCAGTACTTC
CSVDGNPGLVNPETQYF
>TRBJ2-3|TRBD2|TRBV5-1
TGCGCCAGCAGCTTGGAAACTAGCGGGAGGCTCCTAAATTTT
CASSLETSGRLLNF
>TRBJ2-5|TRBD2|TRBV7-6
TGTGCCAGCAGCTCTTACACAGGGGCGGGAGGGGAGACCCAGTACTTC
CASSSYTGAGGETQYF